The clone carrying this T cell receptor beta chain has more than one count but fewer than ten. Its antigen is as yet unknown. The donors were members of the validation cohort comprising approximately 110 subjects, separate from the approximately 670-subject first cohort. CDR1 and CDR2 from the germline V gene are SGHRS and YFSETQ. The CDR3 sequence is 13 residues long. Deletions cut 0 bases from V and 3 bases from J, with 7 bases between. These data are taken from a study of cytomegalovirus exposure and HLA in healthy donors. At the level of the study: The roughly 130 validation repertoires used the same platform as the approximately 670 first-cohort repertoires (as reported by a later analysis). General study results and limits: The study labeled more than 150 TCR beta chains cytomegalovirus-associated. Three CMV-associated chains proved CMV antigen-specific in vitro.

Using immunoSEQ multiplex PCR, the repertoire was profiled, and TCRdb retains in-frame clones only, with some absent. Of about 160,000 clones in the sample, 86% are singletons; the top ten hold 5.7%. What was sequenced was PBMCs. This clonotype was sampled from a woman in her 30s in good health and CMV-seronegative. The rearrangement joins TRBV5-1 to TRBJ2-7; D unresolved. The DNA of the CDR3 is TGCGCCAGCAGCTTGGGTAGCCACTACGAGCAGTACTTC. Residues: CASSLGSHYEQYF.